A single sample is the source of the 8 T cell receptor beta chains below, sequenced in a study of OX40 agonist ivuxolimab in advanced cancers. Profiled with immunoSEQ multiplex PCR; TCRdb holds only in-frame clones, not every one. The sample holds 17,000 or so clones; less than 90% are singletons and the top ten take approximately 65%. The sample consisted of CD4+ or CD8+ T cells sorted from blood, taken in a trial of the OX40 agonist ivuxolimab. The receptors stem from an adult with an advanced solid tumor such as melanoma, head and neck, liver or kidney cancer.

V usage is TRBV6-1 and J usage is TRBJ2-7; TRBD2 aligns across 7 bases. The CDR3 covers 15 residues. The ends lost 1 base at V and 6 bases at J; junction bases unmatched: 9. CDR1 and CDR2 (germline): MNHNS, SASEGT. The CDR3 DNA follows: TGTGCCAGCAGTGAAGGGGTCGGGGGGAGTGCCGAGCAGTACTTC. Amino acid sequence: CASSEGVGGSAEQYF.

The V gene is TRBV6-6, the J gene TRBJ2-7; TRBD1 matches at 9 bases. V lost 6 bases and J lost 3; bases outside the gene matches: 9. Germline values: CDR1 MNHNY, CDR2 SVGAGI (reference sequence). There are 15 residues in the CDR3. CDR3 bases: TGTGCCAGCAGCTACCAACCGGGACAGGGCTACGAGCAGTACTTC. This codes for CASSYQPGQGYEQYF.

This chain connects TRBV7-5 to TRBJ1-2. TRBV7-5 has pseudogene status. The CDR3 covers 14 residues. In DNA, the CDR3 is TGTGCCAGCCGACAGAGGGAGGGGGCATATGGCTACACCTTC. Translation: CASRQREGAYGYTF.

A single count supports this clone. The rearrangement joins TRBV2 to TRBJ2-7; unclear D gene. V was clipped by 4 bases and J by 1 base, with 14 bases between them. CDR1 is SNHLY, CDR2 FYNNEI, per germline. This CDR3 has 15 residues. This CDR3 reads CASSVGRAHSYEQYF. The CDR3 DNA is TGTGCCAGCAGTGTAGGCCGGGCGCATTCCTACGAGCAGTACTTC.

This clone has a handful of counts. V and J are TRBV6-4 and TRBJ2-1; tentatively, D is TRBD2 (5 bases). The CDR3 is 16 amino acids. The V end lost 2 bases, the J end lost 0 bases, and 11 bases lay between the germline ends. Germline V CDR1 and CDR2: MRHNA, SNTAGT. The CDR3 spells CASSDLTGSSYNEQFF. CDR3 nucleotides: TGTGCCAGCAGTGACCTCACGGGGAGCTCCTACAATGAGCAGTTCTTC.

The V call is TRBV14, the J call TRBJ1-3; a weak D match, TRBD1 (5 bases). The CDR3 spans 19 residues. Trimming removed 1 base at V and 0 bases at J, with 19 bases between. CDR1 is SGHDN and CDR2 is FVKESK in the germline V gene. CDR3 loop: CASSQVRNRPLSSGNTIYF. CDR3 nucleotide sequence: TGTGCCAGCAGCCAAGTAAGGAACAGGCCCTTAAGCTCTGGAAACACCATATATTTT.

The J gene is TRBJ2-3, the V gene TRBV9; 7 bases are shared with TRBD2. Germline assignment: CDR1 SGDLS and CDR2 YYNGEE. This CDR3 is 14 amino acids long. Unmatched junction bases numbered 9, after V lost 7 bases and J lost 4 bases. DNA for the CDR3: TGTGCCAGCGGGGAGACGGGGGGTCCAGATACGCAGTATTTT. Its protein is CASGETGGPDTQYF.

V gene TRBV27 combines with J gene TRBJ2-3, with D possibly TRBD2 on 7 matching bases. Trimming took off 6 bases at V and 2 bases at J, with 12 bases between the two ends. The CDR3 runs to 14 residues. CDR1 and CDR2 (germline): MNHEY, SMNVEV (reference sequence). The DNA for the CDR3 is TGTGCCAGCAGGAAGGGGGGGCTCACAGATACGCAGTATTTT. Translated, it gives CASRKGGLTDTQYF.